This TCR beta chain was retrieved from a study of PD-L1 blockade in urothelial cancer. On the study more broadly: From about 2014, patients received atezolizumab, given as 1,200 mg intravenously every 3 weeks. The study recovered a median of roughly 150,000 T cells per blood sample.

Sampling of each patient yielded between 1 and 8 specimens, collected pretreatment and on-treatment. The trim removed 0 bases at V and 4 bases at J, leaving 2 bases unmatched. CDR3 length: 15 residues. Germline loops: CDR1 SGHNT, CDR2 YYREEE (reference sequence). Synthetic TCR analog templates were added to each PCR reaction. The assay was immunoSEQ multiplex PCR, and TCRdb's table has in-frame clones only and misses some. Of fewer than 40,000 clones in the sample, 80% to 95% were seen once. This TCR came from a man aged 70 or older with urothelial cancer. Source: PBMCs, taken around atezolizumab (anti-PD-L1) treatment. The J gene is TRBJ2-1, the V gene TRBV5-4; 9 positions agree with TRBD2. The CDR3 nucleotides read TGTGCCAGCAGCTTGGGTAGCGGGAGATACAATGAGCAGTTCTTC. Translating gives CASSLGSGRYNEQFF.